This TCR beta chain was retrieved from a study of Graves' ophthalmopathy and Graves' hyperthyroidism. As the template, RNA transcripts were used to amplify TCR beta CDR3 regions. After a first-round RT-PCR with HTBI primers, a second-round multiplex PCR was run. TCRdb re-analysed the multiplex PCR reads in MiXCR, keeping a single row per CDR3 protein. Found here are hundreds of thousands of distinct CDR3 sequences, about a fifth of them singletons; the top ten hold approximately 7.7%. Serum thyroxine and TRAb, along with clinical symptoms, thyroid ultrasound and orbital computed tomography, were what diagnosis relied on. The CDR3 runs 15 residues. Per germline, CDR1 MNHEY and CDR2 SMNVEV (reference sequence). Study-level points and caveats: Ophthalmopathy cases were distinguished from stable hyperthyroidism by a 13-signature model, reaching just over 85% sensitivity and about 80% specificity. Blood also carried most expanded thyroid clonotypes exceeding 0.001 frequency.

This clonotype has a handful of counts. Its antigen is not identified. Specimen: peripheral blood. The clonotype originates from a woman aged 18-29 years with stable Graves' hyperthyroidism. Some clones in this sample may be carry-over from other donors' samples. The chain is built from TRBV27 and TRBJ2-4, with D possibly TRBD1 on 6 matching bases. The DNA end is more similar to TRBJ1-2, so the J call may be wrong. The CDR3 here is CASSPGRGLNYGYTF. The CDR3 nucleotides are TGTGCCAGCAGTCCCGGGAGGGGGTTGAACTATGGCTACACCTTC.